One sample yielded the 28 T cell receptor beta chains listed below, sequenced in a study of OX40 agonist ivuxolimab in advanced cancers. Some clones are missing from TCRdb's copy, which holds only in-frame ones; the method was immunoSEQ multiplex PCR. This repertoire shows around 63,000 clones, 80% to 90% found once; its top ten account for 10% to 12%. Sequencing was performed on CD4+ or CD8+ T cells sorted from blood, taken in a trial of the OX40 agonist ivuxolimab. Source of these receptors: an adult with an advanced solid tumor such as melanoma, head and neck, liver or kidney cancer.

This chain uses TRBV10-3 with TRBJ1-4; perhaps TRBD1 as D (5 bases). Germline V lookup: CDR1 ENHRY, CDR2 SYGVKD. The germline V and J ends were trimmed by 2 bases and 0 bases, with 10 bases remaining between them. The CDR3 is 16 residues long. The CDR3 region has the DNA TGTGCCATCAGTGAGACAGGTCACGCAACTAATGAAAAACTGTTTTTT. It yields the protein CAISETGHATNEKLFF.

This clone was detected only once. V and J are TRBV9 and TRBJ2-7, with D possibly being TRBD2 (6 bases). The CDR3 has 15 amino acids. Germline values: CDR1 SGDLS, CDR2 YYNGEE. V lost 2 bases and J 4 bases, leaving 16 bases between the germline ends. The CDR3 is CASSVGSGDRYEQYF. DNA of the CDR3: TGTGCCAGCAGCGTGGGGTCGGGGGATCGTTACGAGCAGTACTTC.

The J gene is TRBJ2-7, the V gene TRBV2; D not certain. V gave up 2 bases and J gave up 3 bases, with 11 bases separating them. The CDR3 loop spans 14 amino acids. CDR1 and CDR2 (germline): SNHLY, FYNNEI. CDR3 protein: CASSENRQDYEQYF. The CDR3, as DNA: TGTGCCAGCAGTGAAAACCGGCAGGACTACGAGCAGTACTTC.

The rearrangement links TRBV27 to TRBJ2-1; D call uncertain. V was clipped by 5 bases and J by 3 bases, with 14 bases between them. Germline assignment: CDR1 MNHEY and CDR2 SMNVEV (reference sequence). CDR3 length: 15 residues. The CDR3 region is CASSPSFSYYNEQFF. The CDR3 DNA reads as TGTGCCAGCAGTCCTTCATTCAGCTACTACAATGAGCAGTTCTTC.

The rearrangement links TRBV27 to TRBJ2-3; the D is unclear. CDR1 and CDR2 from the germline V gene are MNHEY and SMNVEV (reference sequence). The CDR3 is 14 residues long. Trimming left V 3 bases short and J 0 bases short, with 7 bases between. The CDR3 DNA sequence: TGTGCCAGCAGTTTTAGGTTAAGCACAGATACGCAGTATTTT. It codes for CASSFRLSTDTQYF.

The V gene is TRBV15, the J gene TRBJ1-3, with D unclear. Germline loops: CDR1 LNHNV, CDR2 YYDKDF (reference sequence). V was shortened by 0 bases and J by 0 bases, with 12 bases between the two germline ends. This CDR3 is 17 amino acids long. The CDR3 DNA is TGTGCCACCAGCAGAGATCGGGGAAGCTACTCTGGAAACACCATATATTTT. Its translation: CATSRDRGSYSGNTIYF.

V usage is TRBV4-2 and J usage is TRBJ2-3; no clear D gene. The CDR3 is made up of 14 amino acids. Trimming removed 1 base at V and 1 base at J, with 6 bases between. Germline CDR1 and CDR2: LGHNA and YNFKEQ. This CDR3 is CASSQALGTDTQYF. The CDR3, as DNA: TGTGCCAGCAGCCAAGCCCTGGGCACAGATACGCAGTATTTT.

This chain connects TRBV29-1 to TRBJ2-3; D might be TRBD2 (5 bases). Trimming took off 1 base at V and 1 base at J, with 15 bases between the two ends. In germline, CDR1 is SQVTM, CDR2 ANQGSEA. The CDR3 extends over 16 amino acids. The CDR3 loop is CSVEGLRRRGTDTQYF. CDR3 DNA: TGCAGCGTTGAAGGCCTTCGGCGGCGGGGCACAGATACGCAGTATTTT.

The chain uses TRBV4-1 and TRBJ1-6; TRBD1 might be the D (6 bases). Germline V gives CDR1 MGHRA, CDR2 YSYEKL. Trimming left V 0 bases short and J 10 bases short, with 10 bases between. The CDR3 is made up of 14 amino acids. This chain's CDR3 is CASSQDQGFSPLHF. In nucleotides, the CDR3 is TGCGCCAGCAGCCAAGATCAGGGGTTCTCACCCCTCCACTTT.

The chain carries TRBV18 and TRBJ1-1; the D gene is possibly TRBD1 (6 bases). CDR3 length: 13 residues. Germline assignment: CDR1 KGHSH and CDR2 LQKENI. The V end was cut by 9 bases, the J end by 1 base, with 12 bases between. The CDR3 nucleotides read TGTGCCAGTAACGAACAGGGGAACACTGAAGCTTTCTTT. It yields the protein CASNEQGNTEAFF.

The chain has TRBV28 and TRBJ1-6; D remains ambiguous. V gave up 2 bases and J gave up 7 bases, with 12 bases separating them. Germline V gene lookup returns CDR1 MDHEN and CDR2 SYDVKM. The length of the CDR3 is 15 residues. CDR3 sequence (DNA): TGTGCCAGCAGTTTAGGGTGGGCGGGGAATTCACCCCTCCACTTT. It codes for CASSLGWAGNSPLHF.

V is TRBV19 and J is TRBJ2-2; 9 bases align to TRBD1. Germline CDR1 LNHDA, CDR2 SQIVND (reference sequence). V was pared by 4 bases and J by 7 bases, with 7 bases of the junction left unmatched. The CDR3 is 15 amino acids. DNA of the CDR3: TGTGCCAGTAGTAGGGACAGGGCCGCAAGCGGGGAGCTGTTTTTT. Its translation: CASSRDRAASGELFF.

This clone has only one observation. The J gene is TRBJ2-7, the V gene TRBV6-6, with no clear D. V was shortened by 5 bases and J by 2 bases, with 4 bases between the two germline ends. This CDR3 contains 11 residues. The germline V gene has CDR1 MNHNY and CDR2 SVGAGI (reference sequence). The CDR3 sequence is CASSGTYEQYF. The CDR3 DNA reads TGTGCCAGCAGTGGAACCTACGAGCAGTACTTC.

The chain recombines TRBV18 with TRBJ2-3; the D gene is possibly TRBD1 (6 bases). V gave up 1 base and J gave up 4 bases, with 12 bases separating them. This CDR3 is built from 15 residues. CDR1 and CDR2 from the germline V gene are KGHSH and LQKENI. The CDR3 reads CASSPQRQAADTQYF. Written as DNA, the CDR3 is TGTGCCAGCTCACCACAGAGACAGGCTGCAGATACGCAGTATTTT.

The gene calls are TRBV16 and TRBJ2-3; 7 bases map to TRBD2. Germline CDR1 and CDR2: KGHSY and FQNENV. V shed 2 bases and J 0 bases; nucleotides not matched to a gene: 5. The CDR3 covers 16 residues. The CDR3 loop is CASSQPSGVSTDTQYF. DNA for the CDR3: TGTGCCAGCAGCCAACCCAGCGGGGTCAGCACAGATACGCAGTATTTT.

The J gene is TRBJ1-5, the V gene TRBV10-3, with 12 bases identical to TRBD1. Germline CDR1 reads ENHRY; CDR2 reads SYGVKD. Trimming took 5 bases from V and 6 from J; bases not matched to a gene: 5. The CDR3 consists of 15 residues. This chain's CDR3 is CAISPRDRGLQPQHF. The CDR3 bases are TGTGCCATCAGTCCCAGGGACAGGGGGCTTCAGCCCCAGCATTTT.

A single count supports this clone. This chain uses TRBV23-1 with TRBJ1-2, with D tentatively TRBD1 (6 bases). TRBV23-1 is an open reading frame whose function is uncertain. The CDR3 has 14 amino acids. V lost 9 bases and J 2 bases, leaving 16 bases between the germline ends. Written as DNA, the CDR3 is TGCGCCAGTCCCCCCCGGACAGCCAACTATGGCTACACCTTC. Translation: CASPPRTANYGYTF.

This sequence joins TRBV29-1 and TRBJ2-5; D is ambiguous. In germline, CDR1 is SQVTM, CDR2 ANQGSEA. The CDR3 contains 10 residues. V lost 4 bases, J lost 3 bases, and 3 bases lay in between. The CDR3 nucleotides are TGCAGCGTTGGGAAAGAGACCCAGTACTTC. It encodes CSVGKETQYF.

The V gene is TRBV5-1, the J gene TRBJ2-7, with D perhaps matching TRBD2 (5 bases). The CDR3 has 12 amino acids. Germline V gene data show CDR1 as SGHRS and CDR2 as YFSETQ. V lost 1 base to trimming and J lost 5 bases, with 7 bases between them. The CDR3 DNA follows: TGCGCCAGCAGCTTGCCGGGGAACGAGCAGTACTTC. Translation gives CASSLPGNEQYF.

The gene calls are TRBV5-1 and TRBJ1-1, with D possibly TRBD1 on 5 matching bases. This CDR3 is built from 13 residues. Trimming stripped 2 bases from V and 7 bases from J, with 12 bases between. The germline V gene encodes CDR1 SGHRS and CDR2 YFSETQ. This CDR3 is CASSFRDGLEAFF. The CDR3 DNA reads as TGCGCCAGCAGCTTCCGGGACGGCCTTGAAGCTTTCTTT.

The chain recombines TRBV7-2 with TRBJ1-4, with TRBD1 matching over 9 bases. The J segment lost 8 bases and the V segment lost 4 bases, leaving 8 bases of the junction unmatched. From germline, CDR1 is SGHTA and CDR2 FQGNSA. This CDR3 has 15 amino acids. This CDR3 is CASSSWTGEGEKLFF. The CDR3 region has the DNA TGTGCCAGCAGCTCCTGGACAGGGGAAGGGGAAAAACTGTTTTTT.

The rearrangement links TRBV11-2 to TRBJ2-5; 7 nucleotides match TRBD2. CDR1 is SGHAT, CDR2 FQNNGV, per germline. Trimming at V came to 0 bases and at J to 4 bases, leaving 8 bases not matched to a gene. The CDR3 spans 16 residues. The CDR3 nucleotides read TGTGCCAGCAGCTTAGATTTGTGGGAGGGCCCAGAGACCCAGTACTTC. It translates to CASSLDLWEGPETQYF.

CDR3 in DNA: TGTGCCAGCAGTTACTCGAACGAGCAGTACTTC. Protein product: CASSYSNEQYF. The chain employs TRBV6-5 and TRBJ2-7; unclear D gene. The V gene lost 0 bases and the J gene lost 5 bases, with 2 bases spanning the gap. The CDR3 has 11 amino acids. CDR1 and CDR2 from the germline V gene are MNHEY and SVGAGI.

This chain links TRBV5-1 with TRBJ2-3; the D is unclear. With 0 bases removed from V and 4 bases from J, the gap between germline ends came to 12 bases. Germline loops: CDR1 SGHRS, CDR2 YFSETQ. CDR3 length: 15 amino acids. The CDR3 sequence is CASSLGKTVADTQYF. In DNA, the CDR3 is TGCGCCAGCAGCTTGGGGAAAACGGTCGCAGATACGCAGTATTTT.

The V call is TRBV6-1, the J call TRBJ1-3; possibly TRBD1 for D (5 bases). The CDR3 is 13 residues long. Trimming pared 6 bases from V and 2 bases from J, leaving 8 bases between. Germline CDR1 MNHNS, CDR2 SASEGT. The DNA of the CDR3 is TGTGCCAGCAGGGTGACAGCTGGAAACACCATATATTTT. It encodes CASRVTAGNTIYF.

CDR3: CASSPGQYNEQFF. In nucleotides, the CDR3 is TGTGCCAGCTCACCGGGACAATACAATGAGCAGTTCTTC. The rearrangement uses TRBV18 and TRBJ2-1, with a tentative D call TRBD1 (6 bases). Germline V CDR1 and CDR2: KGHSH, LQKENI. There are 13 residues in the CDR3. V lost 3 bases, J lost 4 bases, and 7 bases lay in between. The full variable domain, its missing parts supplied by reference TRBV18 and TRBJ2-1, is NAGVMQNPRHLVRRRGQEARLRCSPMKGHSHVYWYRQLPEEGLKFMVYLQKENIIDESGMPKERFSAEFPKEGPSILRIQQVVRGDSAAYFCASSPGQYNEQFFGPGTRLTVL.

The CDR3 reads CASSLVGQGSTDTQYF. The CDR3 region has the DNA TGTGCCAGCAGCTTAGTGGGGCAGGGGAGCACAGATACGCAGTATTTT. The gene calls are TRBV7-9 and TRBJ2-3, with a tentative D call TRBD1 (6 bases). V was shortened by 1 base and J by 0 bases, with 11 bases between the two germline ends. CDR3 size: 16 residues. Germline CDR1 SEHNR, CDR2 FQNEAQ (reference sequence).

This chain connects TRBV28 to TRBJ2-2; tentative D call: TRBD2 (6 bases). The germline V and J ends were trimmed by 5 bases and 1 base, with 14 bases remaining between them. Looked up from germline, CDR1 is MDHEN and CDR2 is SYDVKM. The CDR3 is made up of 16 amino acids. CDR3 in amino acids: CASSPGGRGNTGELFF. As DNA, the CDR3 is TGTGCCAGCAGTCCCGGGGGACGGGGGAACACCGGGGAGCTGTTTTTT. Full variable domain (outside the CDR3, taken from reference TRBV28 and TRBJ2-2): DVKVTQSSRYLVKRTGEKVFLECVQDMDHENMFWYRQDPGLGLRLIYFSYDVKMKEKGDIPEGYSVSREKKERFSLILESASTNQTSMYLCASSPGGRGNTGELFFGEGSRLTVL.